What follows are 30 T cell receptor beta chains derived from one specimen sequenced in a study of blood T cells in healthy people across ages. Next came a second PCR, run for about 6 to 11 cycles, which used a sample-barcoded 5' primer along with a J-beta primer mix. TCRdb recomputed calls from the 5' RACE reads with MiXCR, one row per CDR3 protein. The table lists approximately 1,700,000 distinct CDR3 sequences, around 40% of them singletons. Sample: blood. The receptors were gathered from a human donor in good health.

This sequence joins TRBV6-5 and TRBJ1-2; D is undetermined. This CDR3 contains 14 residues. Germline loops: CDR1 MNHEY, CDR2 SVGAGI. V lost 0 bases and J lost 2, with 7 bases in between. CDR3 loop: CASSYSEGNYGYTF. As DNA, the CDR3 is TGTGCCAGCAGTTACTCAGAGGGAAACTATGGCTACACCTTC.

The chain links TRBV5-1 to TRBJ2-6, with D unclear. Trimming removed 1 base from V and 11 bases from J, with 7 bases in between. Germline CDR1 reads SGHRS; CDR2 reads YFSETQ. The CDR3 consists of 12 residues. The CDR3 sequence: CASSLTADVLTF. The DNA for the CDR3 is TGCGCCAGCAGCTTGACCGCCGACGTCCTGACTTTC.

The chain uses TRBV7-2 and TRBJ2-3; TRBD2 aligns across 7 bases. The J segment lost 1 base and the V segment lost 3 bases, leaving 7 bases of the junction unmatched. The germline V gene has CDR1 SGHTA and CDR2 FQGNSA. The CDR3 has 16 residues. CDR3: CASSFGGGRGTDTQYF. CDR3 nucleotides: TGTGCCAGCAGCTTTGGCGGGGGTAGGGGCACAGATACGCAGTATTTT.

The chain carries TRBV20-1 and TRBJ2-7; D tentatively fits TRBD1 or TRBD2 (5 bases each). Germline V gene sequence: CDR1 DFQATT, CDR2 SNEGSKA (reference sequence). The CDR3 length is 14 residues. Trimming cost V 0 bases and J 2 bases, with 11 bases left between them. The CDR3 coding sequence is TGCAGTGCTAGAGATCGTAGAGGGGCCTACGAGCAGTACTTC. It is translated as CSARDRRGAYEQYF.

This clonotype has more than one count but fewer than ten. The gene calls are TRBV10-3 and TRBJ2-3, with D unclear. CDR1 and CDR2 (germline): ENHRY, SYGVKD. V was shortened by 3 bases and J by 0 bases, with 16 bases between the two germline ends. There are 17 residues in the CDR3. The CDR3 spells CAISDPKRVSSTDTQYF. CDR3 coding DNA: TGTGCCATCAGTGATCCCAAAAGAGTCTCTAGCACAGATACGCAGTATTTT.

This clonotype was detected only a few times. The V call is TRBV4-3, the J call TRBJ1-5; D is uncertain. This CDR3 has 13 residues. With 2 bases removed from V and 6 bases from J, the gap between germline ends came to 8 bases. The V gene's germline CDR1 is LGHNA and CDR2 YSLEER. The CDR3 sequence is CASSQSWGQPQHF. The DNA for the CDR3 is TGCGCCAGCAGCCAATCATGGGGTCAGCCCCAGCATTTT.

The chain couples TRBV5-1 to TRBJ2-1, with 9 bases aligning to TRBD2. Losses at the gene ends were 3 bases for V and 5 bases for J; bases not matched to a gene: 9. CDR3 length: 16 residues. Germline loops: CDR1 SGHRS, CDR2 YFSETQ. The CDR3 DNA sequence: TGCGCCAGCAGCTCACGGACTAGCGTATCCGACAATGAGCAGTTCTTC. Residues: CASSSRTSVSDNEQFF. The full variable domain, in which reference TRBV5-1 and TRBJ2-1 provide the parts outside the CDR3, is KAGVTQTPRYLIKTRGQQVTLSCSPISGHRSVSWYQQTPGQGLQFLFEYFSETQRNKGNFPGRFSGRQFSNSRSEMNVSTLELGDSALYLCASSSRTSVSDNEQFFGPGTRLTVL.

This clonotype turned up a few times. The V gene is TRBV7-9, the J gene TRBJ1-3; D unclear. Trimming removed 0 bases at V and 0 bases at J, with 9 bases between. The CDR3 spans 16 residues. The germline V gene has CDR1 SEHNR and CDR2 FQNEAQ (reference sequence). The CDR3 sequence: CASSLALLISGNTIYF. As DNA, the CDR3 is TGTGCCAGCAGCTTAGCGCTTTTGATCTCTGGAAACACCATATATTTT.

The chain's CDR3 is CASSLGLAGAIDTQYF. CDR3 in DNA: TGCGCCAGCAGCCTGGGACTAGCGGGGGCCATAGATACGCAGTATTTT. The chain recombines TRBV5-1 with TRBJ2-3; 14 bases agree with TRBD2. The CDR3 consists of 16 residues. The junction had 6 bases not matched to a gene; V was cut back by 4 bases and J by 5 bases. Germline assignment: CDR1 SGHRS and CDR2 YFSETQ.

In this sample, this clonotype turned up once. This chain uses TRBV29-1 with TRBJ2-3; 9 bases align to TRBD2. Germline V lookup: CDR1 SQVTM, CDR2 ANQGSEA. CDR3 size: 14 residues. J was trimmed by 4 bases and V by 4 bases; bases with no gene match: 6. The CDR3 loop reads CSVGWAGGPDTQYF. CDR3 coding DNA: TGCAGCGTTGGTTGGGCGGGGGGGCCAGATACGCAGTATTTT.

This chain links TRBV15 with TRBJ1-4, with D hard to call. Trimming removed 0 bases from V and 5 bases from J, with 16 bases in between. The CDR3 runs to 17 residues. The germline CDR1 and CDR2 sequences are LNHNV and YYDKDF (reference sequence). CDR3 protein: CATSRDRGRDENEKLFF. DNA of the CDR3: TGTGCCACCAGCAGAGACCGCGGGAGGGATGAGAATGAAAAACTGTTTTTT.

With regard to this clonotype: One end of the junction fails to match germline, which may point to a read error. The genes are TRBV18 and TRBJ2-5; TRBD2 might be the D (5 bases). Germline V gene lookup returns CDR1 KGHSH and CDR2 LQKENI. The CDR3 contains 14 residues. CDR3 sequence (DNA): TGTGCCGGCTCACCATCATGGGAGAGAGAGACCCAGTACTTC. Its translation: CAGSPSWERETQYF.

This clonotype occurred a few times. The chain is built from TRBV13 and TRBJ2-1; 10 positions agree with TRBD1. The germline V gene has CDR1 PRHDT and CDR2 FYEKMQ (reference sequence). The CDR3 spans 17 residues. The ends lost 5 bases at V and 0 bases at J; junction bases unmatched: 7. CDR3 loop: CASSLTGGFLSYNEQFF. The CDR3 DNA sequence: TGTGCCAGCAGCCTGACAGGGGGCTTCCTCTCCTACAATGAGCAGTTCTTC. Based on the CDR3 plus reference TRBV13 and TRBJ2-1, the full variable domain is AAGVIQSPRHLIKEKRETATLKCYPIPRHDTVYWYQQGPGQDPQFLISFYEKMQSDKGSIPDRFSAQQFSDYHSELNMSSLELGDSALYFCASSLTGGFLSYNEQFFGPGTRLTVL.

The chain links TRBV3-1 to TRBJ1-1; perhaps TRBD1 as D (6 bases). The germline V and J ends were trimmed by 4 bases and 1 base, with 13 bases remaining between them. In germline, CDR1 is LGHDT, CDR2 YNNKEL (reference sequence). The CDR3 spans 15 residues. The CDR3 DNA reads as TGTGCCAGCAGCCGATCCGGAGGGGGGAACACTGAAGCTTTCTTT. Translating it yields CASSRSGGGNTEAFF.

This chain joins TRBV7-9 and TRBJ1-4; 7 positions agree with TRBD1. The germline V gene has CDR1 SEHNR and CDR2 FQNEAQ (reference sequence). This CDR3 region has 14 residues. With 4 bases clipped from V and 8 bases from J, the junction kept 7 bases outside the gene matches. The DNA for the CDR3 is TGTGCCAGCAGCTCAGACAGGGAGGAGGAAAAACTGTTTTTT. Protein: CASSSDREEEKLFF.

This clonotype was found once. J is TRBJ2-4 and V is TRBV3-1; D unresolved. Germline V lookup: CDR1 LGHDT, CDR2 YNNKEL (reference sequence). V was cut by 1 base and J by 15 bases, with 13 bases left in between. CDR3 length: 12 residues. CDR3 residues: CASSQGAGPWYF. CDR3 DNA sequence: TGTGCCAGCAGCCAAGGCGCAGGCCCATGGTACTTC.

The J gene is TRBJ1-2, the V gene TRBV4-3, with D possibly TRBD1 on 5 matching bases. CDR3 length: 16 residues. Germline-derived CDR1 and CDR2 are LGHNA and YSLEER. Trimming took 3 bases from V and 5 from J, leaving 19 bases between them. The DNA for the CDR3 is TGCGCCAGCAGCCAGCTAGAGGGAGGGGAAAGATATGGCTACACCTTC. It encodes CASSQLEGGERYGYTF.

The genes are TRBV4-3 and TRBJ2-6; D could derive from TRBD1 or TRBD2 (5 bases each). Germline loops: CDR1 LGHNA, CDR2 YSLEER. Trimming took off 1 base at V and 1 base at J, with 17 bases between the two ends. CDR3 length equals 19 residues. As DNA, the CDR3 is TGCGCCAGCAGCCAAGCAGGGCAGGGAGAGGTGTCTGGGGCCAACGTCCTGACTTTC. Protein sequence: CASSQAGQGEVSGANVLTF.

The sample holds a few counts of this clonotype. The chain combines TRBV5-5 with TRBJ1-2; D perhaps matches TRBD1 (5 bases). V lost 0 bases to trimming and J lost 4 bases, with 13 bases between them. Per germline, CDR1 SGHKS and CDR2 YYEKEE (reference sequence). The CDR3 consists of 15 residues. CDR3 amino acids: CASSLGGGSSYGYTF. The DNA of the CDR3 is TGTGCCAGCAGCTTGGGGGGCGGGAGCTCCTATGGCTACACCTTC.

This clonotype was observed a handful of times. The rearrangement uses TRBV27 and TRBJ2-1; TRBD1 matches at 8 bases. The CDR3 extends over 16 amino acids. The germline gives CDR1 MNHEY, CDR2 SMNVEV (reference sequence). J lost 7 bases, V lost 1 base, and 9 bases had no gene match. CDR3 sequence (DNA): TGTGCCAGCAGTTTATACGGGACAGGCTTTGGAAATGAGCAGTTCTTC. This encodes CASSLYGTGFGNEQFF.

About this clonotype itself: The junction departs from germline at one end; a sequencing error may be responsible. The rearrangement links TRBV7-6 to TRBJ2-1; no clear D. The length of the CDR3 is 16 residues. Germline lookup yields CDR1 SGHVS and CDR2 FNYEAQ. This CDR3 is CASSPSFSLFYSEQFF. CDR3 bases: TGTGCCAGCAGTCCCAGCTTCTCCCTGTTTTACAGTGAGCAGTTCTTC.

This chain uses TRBV15 with TRBJ2-3; D is tentatively TRBD1 or TRBD2 (6 bases each). V lost 5 bases and J lost 6, with 18 bases in between. The CDR3 is 15 amino acids. CDR1 is LNHNV, CDR2 YYDKDF, per germline (reference sequence). DNA for the CDR3: TGTGCCACCAGCTTACGGGGGCGGGGTATGGATACGCAGTATTTT. Amino acid sequence: CATSLRGRGMDTQYF.

The genes are TRBV5-1 and TRBJ2-7, with D tentatively TRBD2 (5 bases). The germline gives CDR1 SGHRS, CDR2 YFSETQ. Trimming stripped 2 bases from V and 5 bases from J, with 14 bases between. The CDR3 is 14 amino acids. The CDR3 DNA is TGCGCCAGCAGCTTACCGGGAACTCCAAACGAGCAGTACTTC. It yields the protein CASSLPGTPNEQYF.

J is TRBJ2-5 and V is TRBV7-9; the D gene is possibly TRBD1 (6 bases). Matching the DNA end better, TRBJ2-7 makes the J call doubtful. This CDR3 has 15 residues. Germline V gives CDR1 SEHNR, CDR2 FQNEAQ (reference sequence). The CDR3: CASSSRDGTIYEQYF. CDR3 in DNA: TGTGCCAGCAGCTCCCGGGACGGGACAATCTACGAGCAGTACTTC.

This clonotype was seen a handful of times. This chain links TRBV12-5 with TRBJ2-4; 7 positions match TRBD1. The J call may not be correct, given that the DNA end is closer to TRBJ2-7. The length of the CDR3 is 13 residues. Germline V gene data show CDR1 as LGHNT and CDR2 as FRNRAP. The CDR3 DNA is TGTGCTAGTGGTTTGGTACAGGGGAACGAGCAGTACTTC. Translation gives CASGLVQGNEQYF.

The chain combines TRBV7-9 with TRBJ2-7; D assignment may be TRBD1 or TRBD2 (5 bases each). V lost 5 bases, J lost 7 bases, and 18 bases lay in between. This CDR3 is 14 amino acids long. Germline CDR1 reads SEHNR; CDR2 reads FQNEAQ (reference sequence). CDR3 residues: CASSRDGASGEQYF. For the CDR3, the DNA is TGTGCCAGCAGCCGAGACGGGGCAAGTGGGGAGCAGTACTTC.

The chain combines TRBV6-2 or TRBV6-3 with TRBJ1-1, with D perhaps TRBD1 (5 bases). The CDR3 extends over 14 amino acids. Deletions cut 8 bases from V and 6 bases from J, with 19 bases between. Per germline, CDR1 MNHEY and CDR2 SVGEGT. The DNA for the CDR3 is TGTGCCAGCGCGGACAACTCAGGGTTCTCTGAAGCTTTCTTT. It specifies CASADNSGFSEAFF.

The CDR3 bases are TGTGCCAGCAGCGAGCTAGCTGTGTGCCCCTACGAGCAGTACTTC. As protein: CASSELAVCPYEQYF. This rearrangement joins TRBV7-2 to TRBJ2-4; tentative D call: TRBD2 (5 bases). The end of the DNA is better explained by TRBJ2-7, so the J call may be wrong. The length of the CDR3 is 15 residues. Germline loops: CDR1 SGHTA, CDR2 FQGNSA.

This clonotype has just a few counts. The chain recombines TRBV4-3 with TRBJ1-1; 7 bases agree with TRBD1. The CDR3 contains 17 residues. CDR1 and CDR2 from the germline V gene are LGHNA and YSLEER. Trimming took 3 bases from V and 0 from J; bases not matched to a gene: 10. In DNA form, the CDR3 reads TGCGCCAGCAGCCATGATTATCCGGGACAGCTGAACACTGAAGCTTTCTTT. Encoded protein: CASSHDYPGQLNTEAFF.

V is TRBV7-9 and J is TRBJ1-6; 9 bases match TRBD1. Unmatched junction bases numbered 8, after V lost 5 bases and J lost 6 bases. Germline CDR1 reads SEHNR; CDR2 reads FQNEAQ (reference sequence). CDR3 size: 16 residues. The CDR3 loop is CASSRRGTGTNSPLHF. CDR3 in DNA: TGTGCCAGCAGCCGCAGGGGGACAGGGACTAATTCACCCCTCCACTTT.